This TCR beta chain was profiled in a study of blood T cell repertoires in COVID-19. Turning to the study itself: COVID-19 samples collected from the United States, Italy and Spain covered acute and convalescent phases. PBMCs, B-cell-depleted T cells, or T cells were the source of the cDNA or gDNA that made up the material.

The repertoire was sequenced with immunoSEQ multiplex PCR; TCRdb's copy has only in-frame clones and lacks some. The sample contains a few hundred thousand clones, around 91% of which appear only once. The ends were cut back, 2 bases at V and 5 bases at J, with 16 bases in the middle. The CDR3 is 17 residues long. From germline, CDR1 is MNHNS and CDR2 SASEGT. This clone was detected only once. The receptor's source is a man younger than 30 who had recovered from COVID-19. V is TRBV6-1 and J is TRBJ1-6, with no clear D. Sequencing was done on a sample of PBMCs or T cells enriched from blood (not recorded which). CDR3: CASSESAAAVNNSPLHF. CDR3 bases: TGTGCCAGCAGTGAATCCGCGGCGGCGGTAAATAATTCACCCCTCCACTTT.